These 16 T cell receptor beta chains share one sample of origin, sequenced in a study of blood T cell repertoires in COVID-19. Generated by immunoSEQ multiplex PCR, the TCRdb table keeps only in-frame clones and is missing some. Of around 390,000 clones detected, 80% to 90% appear once; the ten largest clones hold roughly 9.4%. The source material was PBMCs or T cells enriched from blood (not recorded which). The receptors derive from a woman in her fifties or sixties who had recovered from COVID-19.

The rearrangement links TRBV5-1 to TRBJ2-7, with 9 nucleotides matching TRBD1. This CDR3 has 16 residues. J was trimmed by 7 bases and V by 4 bases; bases with no gene match: 15. CDR1 SGHRS and CDR2 YFSETQ come from the germline V gene. The CDR3 reads CASSKELGTGTWEQYF. CDR3 in DNA: TGCGCCAGCAGCAAGGAGTTGGGGACAGGGACCTGGGAGCAGTACTTC. Variable domain in full (rest from reference TRBV5-1 and TRBJ2-7): KAGVTQTPRYLIKTRGQQVTLSCSPISGHRSVSWYQQTPGQGLQFLFEYFSETQRNKGNFPGRFSGRQFSNSRSEMNVSTLELGDSALYLCASSKELGTGTWEQYFGPGTRLTVT.

This sequence joins TRBV6-6 and TRBJ2-2; TRBD1 might be the D (5 bases). Trimming removed 6 bases from V and 6 bases from J, with 20 bases in between. The CDR3 spans 16 residues. Looked up from germline, CDR1 is MNHNY and CDR2 is SVGAGI (reference sequence). DNA for the CDR3: TGTGCCAGCAGCACACAACAGGTCTCTGATGCCGGGGAGCTGTTTTTT. Its protein is CASSTQQVSDAGELFF.

V usage is TRBV19 and J usage is TRBJ2-1, with D perhaps matching TRBD1 (6 bases). CDR3 size: 15 residues. CDR1 and CDR2 (germline): LNHDA, SQIVND (reference sequence). Trimming pared 7 bases from V and 3 bases from J, leaving 16 bases between. DNA for the CDR3: TGTGCCAGTATGGACGTTGGGGGCCTCTACAATGAGCAGTTCTTC. Protein: CASMDVGGLYNEQFF. Based on the CDR3 plus reference TRBV19 and TRBJ2-1, the full variable domain is DGGITQSPKYLFRKEGQNVTLSCEQNLNHDAMYWYRQDPGQGLRLIYYSQIVNDFQKGDIAEGYSVSREKKESFPLTVTSAQKNPTAFYLCASMDVGGLYNEQFFGPGTRLTVL.

This rearrangement joins TRBV2 to TRBJ1-2; possibly TRBD1 for D (5 bases). Looked up from germline, CDR1 is SNHLY and CDR2 is FYNNEI. This CDR3 has 13 residues. Trimming took 3 bases from V and 2 from J, leaving 7 bases between them. The chain's CDR3 is CASSEYRNYGYTF. DNA of the CDR3: TGTGCCAGCAGTGAGTACAGGAACTATGGCTACACCTTC.

This clone came up once. J is TRBJ2-7 and V is TRBV11-2, with D perhaps TRBD2 (6 bases). The CDR3 totals 13 residues. Germline values: CDR1 SGHAT, CDR2 FQNNGV. V was shortened by 5 bases and J by 3 bases, with 11 bases between the two germline ends. The chain's CDR3 is CASSLTGDYEQYF. DNA of the CDR3: TGTGCCAGCAGCCTTACGGGGGACTACGAGCAGTACTTC.

This clone was counted a few times. V usage is TRBV27 and J usage is TRBJ2-7, with 9 bases matching TRBD1. The CDR3 runs to 15 residues. Germline V CDR1 and CDR2: MNHEY, SMNVEV (reference sequence). The V and J ends lost 5 bases and 3 bases, in that order; junction bases with no gene match: 8. CDR3 sequence: CASSLSGQGIYEQYF. For the CDR3, the DNA is TGTGCCAGCAGTCTCTCAGGACAGGGGATCTACGAGCAGTACTTC.

The chain recombines TRBV28 with TRBJ2-1; 11 bases agree with TRBD2. Germline loops: CDR1 MDHEN, CDR2 SYDVKM. There are 19 residues in the CDR3. Trimming cost V 2 bases and J 2 bases; bases outside gene matches: 11. In DNA form, the CDR3 reads TGTGCCAGCAGTTTAGGGGTTTCTAGCGGGGGGTACCCCTACAATGAGCAGTTCTTC. This sequence encodes CASSLGVSSGGYPYNEQFF.

In this sample, this clone turned up once. This rearrangement joins TRBV2 to TRBJ2-3; D remains ambiguous. From germline, CDR1 is SNHLY and CDR2 FYNNEI. The V end was cut by 3 bases, the J end by 3 bases, with 7 bases between. The CDR3 runs to 13 residues. The CDR3: CASSERLTDTQYF. CDR3 coding DNA: TGTGCCAGCAGTGAGCGTCTGACAGATACGCAGTATTTT.

The chain is built from TRBV7-3 and TRBJ1-6, with D possibly being TRBD1 (5 bases). The CDR3 extends over 14 amino acids. Germline assignment: CDR1 SGHTA and CDR2 FQGTGA. V lost 5 bases and J lost 7, with 12 bases in between. The CDR3 nucleotides are TGTGCCAGCAGCCCCGGGACTCCAAATTCACCCCTCCACTTT. Translating gives CASSPGTPNSPLHF.

This CDR3 reads CASSFERPTVDTQYF. The CDR3 DNA follows: TGCGCCAGCAGCTTTGAGCGGCCCACCGTCGATACGCAGTATTTT. V usage is TRBV5-1 and J usage is TRBJ2-3; D is perhaps TRBD2 (5 bases). This CDR3 has 15 residues. The V end was cut by 2 bases, the J end by 6 bases, with 16 bases between. The germline V gene has CDR1 SGHRS and CDR2 YFSETQ.

The J gene is TRBJ1-6, the V gene TRBV30; TRBD1 aligns across 8 bases. There are 13 residues in the CDR3. Trimming cost V 5 bases and J 8 bases; bases outside gene matches: 5. Germline lookup yields CDR1 GTSNPN and CDR2 SVGIG (reference sequence). The chain's CDR3 is CAWGQGSYSPLHF. The CDR3 nucleotides are TGTGCCTGGGGACAGGGAAGTTATTCACCCCTCCACTTT. The full variable domain, rest sourced from reference TRBV30 and TRBJ1-6, is SQTIHQWPATLVQPVGSPLSLECTVEGTSNPNLYWYRQAAGRGLQLLFYSVGIGQISSEVPQNLSASRPQDRQFILSSKKLLLSDSGFYLCAWGQGSYSPLHFGNGTRLTVT.

The chain is built from TRBV13 and TRBJ1-2, with a weak D call TRBD1 (6 bases). Germline CDR1 and CDR2: PRHDT and FYEKMQ (reference sequence). The CDR3 extends over 14 amino acids. Deletions cut 3 bases from V and 5 bases from J, with 13 bases between. Written as DNA, the CDR3 is TGTGCCAGCAGCTTCCCCGGGACAAAGTATGGCTACACCTTC. It is translated as CASSFPGTKYGYTF.

This clone has just a few counts. CDR3 loop: CASSRPTESKNEKLFF. The CDR3 region has the DNA TGTGCCAGCAGCCGACCGACAGAATCCAAAAATGAAAAACTGTTTTTT. The chain combines TRBV3-1 (or the pseudogene TRBV3-2) with TRBJ1-4, with D possibly matching TRBD1 (5 bases). There are 16 residues in the CDR3. Germline V gene sequence: CDR1 LGHDT, CDR2 YNNKEL (reference sequence). The ends were cut back, 4 bases at V and 5 bases at J, with 17 bases in the middle.

This chain uses TRBV19 with TRBJ1-2; 8 bases map to TRBD1. Germline V CDR1 and CDR2: LNHDA, SQIVND (reference sequence). J was trimmed by 8 bases and V by 7 bases; bases with no gene match: 12. This CDR3 region has 14 residues. CDR3 bases: TGTGCCAGTAACCACCCCGGGACAGGTGGCGGCTACACCTTC. It is translated as CASNHPGTGGGYTF.

The rearrangement uses TRBV7-8 and TRBJ1-1; D remains ambiguous. The CDR3 loop spans 14 amino acids. The V and J ends lost 0 bases and 4 bases respectively, with 9 bases between them. Germline-derived CDR1 and CDR2 are SGHVS and FQNEAQ. CDR3 residues: CASSLASGGTEAFF. The CDR3 bases are TGTGCCAGCAGCTTAGCGTCAGGAGGCACTGAAGCTTTCTTT.

J is TRBJ1-5 and V is TRBV4-1, with TRBD1 matching over 7 bases. This CDR3 has 17 residues. Germline V lookup: CDR1 MGHRA, CDR2 YSYEKL. Trimming took 1 base from V and 5 from J; bases not matched to a gene: 11. The CDR3 is CASSQAATGILDQPQHF. The CDR3 DNA sequence: TGCGCCAGCAGCCAAGCTGCGACAGGGATCCTGGATCAGCCCCAGCATTTT.